This note documents a single TCR beta chain sequence. Its antigen remains unidentified. The same CDR3 can be traced to other DNA sequences in this sample. The sample comes from a study of beta chain features in type 1 diabetes. General study findings and limits: TCRB CDR3s were moderately but significantly shorter in Type 1 diabetes patients in all four CD4+ subsets.

Every isolated RNA sample was fully reverse transcribed, so sequencing captured expressed TCRB transcripts. Produced via immunoSEQ multiplex PCR; TCRdb's table is partial and in-frame only. Of 280,000 or so clones in the sample, approximately 16% were seen once. V was shortened by 6 bases and J by 0 bases, with 6 bases between the two germline ends. In germline, CDR1 is MDHEN, CDR2 SYDVKM. The CDR3 runs 13 residues. Input material: naive CD4+ T cells from blood. The receptor was derived from a man in his late teens or twenties with type 1 diabetes. The chain combines TRBV28 with TRBJ2-1; maybe TRBD1 (6 bases). CDR3 region: CASRTGSYNEQFF. CDR3 nucleotides: TGTGCCAGCAGGACAGGCTCCTACAATGAGCAGTTCTTC.